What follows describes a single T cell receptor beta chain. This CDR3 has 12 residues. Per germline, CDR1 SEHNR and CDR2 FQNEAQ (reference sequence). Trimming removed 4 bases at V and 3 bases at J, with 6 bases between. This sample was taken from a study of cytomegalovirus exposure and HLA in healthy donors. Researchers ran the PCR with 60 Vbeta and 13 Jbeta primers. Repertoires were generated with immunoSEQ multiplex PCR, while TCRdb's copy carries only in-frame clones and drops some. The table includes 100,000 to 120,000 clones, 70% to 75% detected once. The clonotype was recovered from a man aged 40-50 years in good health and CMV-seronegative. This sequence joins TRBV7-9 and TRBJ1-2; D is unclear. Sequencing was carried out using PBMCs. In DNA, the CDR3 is TGTGCCAGCAGCTCGTCAGACTATGGCTACACCTTC. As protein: CASSSSDYGYTF.